A single sample gave rise to the 23 T cell receptor beta chains below, sequenced in a study of siplizumab effects on memory and regulatory T cells (dated by TCRdb to the late 2010s). Library generation was performed with the immunoSEQ multiplex PCR assay. Imported from immuneACCESS, the table was reduced by TCRdb to in-frame sequences with V and J called. These copies leave out some clones; in studies compared against another copy, an unresolved V gene accounts for under half, and the cause of the remainder is not known. Counted in this sample were 94,000 or so clones; around 95% of them appeared once. Under 0.04% of the sample comes from the top ten. The sequenced sample consisted of naive CD4+ T cells sorted from blood. The cell subset or site label of this sample denotes: unstimulated naive T cells. The receptors originated from a human donor in good health.

The rearrangement links TRBV15 to TRBJ2-3; D unresolved. Looked up from germline, CDR1 is LNHNV and CDR2 is YYDKDF (reference sequence). This CDR3 has 13 amino acids. Trimming took 0 bases from V and 6 from J, leaving 7 bases between them. CDR3 amino acids: CATSRDVPDTQYF. The CDR3 DNA is TGTGCCACCAGCAGAGATGTCCCGGATACGCAGTATTTT.

The CDR3 region is CASSLEQGSTEAFF. CDR3 sequence (DNA): TGCGCCAGCAGCTTGGAGCAGGGGAGCACTGAAGCTTTCTTT. V and J are TRBV5-1 and TRBJ1-1, with D perhaps TRBD1 (6 bases). The CDR3 extends over 14 amino acids. Germline V gives CDR1 SGHRS, CDR2 YFSETQ. V dropped 0 bases and J dropped 4 bases, with 10 bases sitting between them.

The chain has TRBV18 and TRBJ1-1; D ambiguous. This CDR3 comprises 14 residues. Trimming stripped 6 bases from V and 3 bases from J, with 14 bases between. Germline V CDR1 and CDR2: KGHSH, LQKENI. The CDR3 sequence is CASSPPGWDTEAFF. For the CDR3, the DNA is TGTGCCAGCTCGCCCCCTGGGTGGGACACTGAAGCTTTCTTT.

The rearrangement links TRBV7-2 to TRBJ1-4, with 7 bases identical to TRBD1. The CDR3 covers 14 residues. V lost 3 bases, J lost 7 bases, and 5 bases stayed unmatched. Looked up from germline, CDR1 is SGHTA and CDR2 is FQGNSA. The CDR3 coding sequence is TGTGCCAGCAGCTTGCAGGGGGTCGGTGAAAAACTGTTTTTT. Its translation is CASSLQGVGEKLFF.

This clone occurred once. This sequence joins TRBV5-1 and TRBJ1-2, with 10 positions matching TRBD1. The CDR3 spans 13 residues. Germline CDR1 SGHRS, CDR2 YFSETQ. J was trimmed by 10 bases and V by 6 bases; bases with no gene match: 9. The CDR3 loop reads CASTAGQGHDYTF. CDR3 nucleotide sequence: TGCGCCAGCACTGCGGGACAGGGGCATGACTACACCTTC.

The chain carries TRBV7-3 and TRBJ2-3; 13 bases are a match to TRBD2. CDR1 and CDR2 (germline): SGHTA, FQGTGA. V lost 1 base, J lost 5 bases, and 9 bases stayed unmatched. This CDR3 contains 18 residues. CDR3 region: CASSLKPRTSGGGDTQYF. The CDR3 coding sequence is TGTGCCAGCAGCTTAAAGCCCCGGACTAGCGGGGGAGGAGATACGCAGTATTTT.

This rearrangement joins TRBV25-1 to TRBJ1-2, with a weak D call TRBD1 (5 bases). V dropped 1 base and J dropped 7 bases, with 10 bases sitting between them. Per the germline V gene, CDR1 is MGHDK and CDR2 is SYGVNS. CDR3 length: 13 residues. The CDR3 reads CASSESRGPGYTF. The CDR3 nucleotides are TGTGCCAGCAGTGAATCAAGGGGCCCTGGCTACACCTTC.

The J gene is TRBJ1-4, the V gene TRBV6-1; a weak D match, TRBD1 (5 bases). Germline V gene data show CDR1 as MNHNS and CDR2 as SASEGT. V was shortened by 7 bases and J by 8 bases, with 17 bases between the two germline ends. The CDR3 length is 14 residues. The CDR3 DNA sequence: TGTGCCAGCACCTTTACCGGGACGGGAGAAAAACTGTTTTTT. As protein: CASTFTGTGEKLFF.

This clone was seen once. The chain is built from TRBV30 and TRBJ2-1, with 8 nucleotides matching TRBD2. The CDR3 sequence is 14 residues long. From germline, CDR1 is GTSNPN and CDR2 SVGIG (reference sequence). The trim removed 2 bases at V and 9 bases at J, leaving 9 bases unmatched. DNA for the CDR3: TGTGCCTGGAGTAACGGGGGGGCCTCCAGTGAGCAGTTCTTC. Amino acids: CAWSNGGASSEQFF.

There are a few counts of this clone. CDR3 region: CASSQDSNQPQHF. The CDR3 bases are TGTGCCAGCAGTCAGGATAGCAATCAGCCCCAGCATTTT. The chain has TRBV6-6 and TRBJ1-5; D is ambiguous. Trimming stripped 5 bases from V and 0 bases from J, with 5 bases between. This CDR3 has 13 amino acids. Germline CDR1 MNHNY, CDR2 SVGAGI (reference sequence).

The V call is TRBV28, the J call TRBJ2-2, with D hard to call. The CDR3 is 14 residues long. V was clipped by 1 base and J by 8 bases, with 11 bases between them. From germline, CDR1 is MDHEN and CDR2 SYDVKM. This CDR3 reads CASSLFGSAGELFF. CDR3 DNA sequence: TGTGCCAGCAGTTTATTTGGATCGGCTGGGGAGCTGTTTTTT.

This chain joins TRBV6-1 and TRBJ2-7, with D unresolved. In germline, CDR1 is MNHNS, CDR2 SASEGT. The CDR3 consists of 14 residues. Between the trimmed V and J ends, which lost 3 bases and 0 bases, there was a span of 9 bases. The CDR3 sequence is CASSEPFVSYEQYF. Written as DNA, the CDR3 is TGTGCCAGCAGTGAGCCCTTCGTCTCCTACGAGCAGTACTTC.

The rearrangement links TRBV18 to TRBJ1-6, with unresolved D. The germline V gene has CDR1 KGHSH and CDR2 LQKENI. The germline V and J ends were trimmed by 6 bases and 11 bases, with 14 bases remaining between them. The CDR3 runs 13 residues. DNA of the CDR3: TGTGCCAGCTCGTACGACGGGAAAACACCCCTCCACTTT. This codes for CASSYDGKTPLHF.

The V gene is TRBV19, the J gene TRBJ2-1; D may be TRBD2 (5 bases). The CDR3 loop spans 14 amino acids. Germline-derived CDR1 and CDR2 are LNHDA and SQIVND (reference sequence). V was pared by 3 bases and J by 7 bases, with 13 bases between. CDR3 DNA: TGTGCCAGTAGTATCCCCCCGGGGAGTAATGAGCAGTTCTTC. Translated: CASSIPPGSNEQFF.

CDR3 protein: CASSLTVNTEAFF. CDR3 in DNA: TGTGCCAGCAGCTTGACGGTGAACACTGAAGCTTTCTTT. The genes are TRBV7-3 and TRBJ1-1; D not resolved. Trimming cost V 3 bases and J 0 bases, with 5 bases left between them. This CDR3 has 13 amino acids. From germline, CDR1 is SGHTA and CDR2 FQGTGA.

The CDR3: CASSQGVGLEKLFF. CDR3 in DNA: TGCGCCAGCAGCCAAGGGGTAGGTTTGGAAAAACTGTTTTTT. The J gene is TRBJ1-4, the V gene TRBV4-1; no reliable D call. Trimming took 1 base from V and 8 from J, leaving 11 bases between them. Germline V gene data show CDR1 as MGHRA and CDR2 as YSYEKL. This CDR3 is built from 14 residues.

The rearrangement uses TRBV30 and TRBJ2-7, with D tentatively TRBD1 (5 bases). V was pared by 4 bases and J by 0 bases, with 7 bases between. The germline V gene has CDR1 GTSNPN and CDR2 SVGIG (reference sequence). The CDR3 is 12 residues long. DNA for the CDR3: TGTGCCTGGATAGGGGCCTCCTACGAGCAGTACTTC. This sequence encodes CAWIGASYEQYF.

This chain connects TRBV10-3 to TRBJ2-1, with 12 bases aligning to TRBD2. Looked up from germline, CDR1 is ENHRY and CDR2 is SYGVKD. The CDR3 totals 15 residues. J was trimmed by 3 bases and V by 3 bases; bases with no gene match: 0. The CDR3 DNA reads as TGTGCCATCAGTGAACTAGCGGGGGGCTACAATGAGCAGTTCTTC. It codes for CAISELAGGYNEQFF.

This rearrangement joins TRBV5-6 to TRBJ2-3; D gene ambiguous. Between the trimmed V and J ends, which lost 4 bases and 2 bases, there was a span of 11 bases. The germline V gene has CDR1 SGHDT and CDR2 YYEEEE. This CDR3 has 14 residues. The CDR3 sequence: CASSPQASTDTQYF. CDR3 sequence (DNA): TGTGCCAGCAGCCCCCAGGCCTCCACAGATACGCAGTATTTT.

The CDR3 loop reads CASSLKGSSTEAFF. Written as DNA, the CDR3 is TGTGCCAGCAGCTTAAAGGGGTCTTCCACTGAAGCTTTCTTT. The rearrangement joins TRBV7-2 to TRBJ1-1, with TRBD1 as a possible D gene (5 bases). Trimming removed 2 bases from V and 4 bases from J, with 11 bases in between. CDR3 length: 14 amino acids. Germline-derived CDR1 and CDR2 are SGHTA and FQGNSA.

The J gene is TRBJ2-7, the V gene TRBV21-1; no DNA check was done on the table's D call, TRBD2. TRBV21-1 is shown as a pseudogene. The CDR3 totals 17 residues. CDR3 region: CASSQFPGGVSSYEQYF. Here the CDR3 DNA reads TGTGCCAGCAGCCAATTTCCAGGAGGAGTCAGCTCCTACGAGCAGTACTTC.

V gene TRBV7-3 combines with J gene TRBJ2-3; D not certain. Trimming left V 3 bases short and J 1 base short, with 2 bases between. The CDR3 is made up of 12 amino acids. In germline, CDR1 is SGHTA, CDR2 FQGTGA. This chain's CDR3 is CASSLGTDTQYF. Here the CDR3 DNA reads TGTGCCAGCAGCTTGGGCACAGATACGCAGTATTTT.

The J gene is TRBJ2-5, the V gene TRBV28, with 9 bases fitting TRBD2. The CDR3 length is 16 residues. Trimming at V came to 5 bases and at J to 5 bases, leaving 12 bases not matched to a gene. Germline V lookup: CDR1 MDHEN, CDR2 SYDVKM. CDR3 DNA: TGTGCCAGCAGTCCTATAGCGGGGGCGGTTCGGGAGACCCAGTACTTC. It encodes CASSPIAGAVRETQYF.